What follows are 30 T cell receptor beta chains derived from one specimen sequenced in a study of OX40 agonist ivuxolimab in advanced cancers. Sequencing was performed with immunoSEQ multiplex PCR; in TCRdb, only in-frame clones are kept and a portion is missing. In the table there are about 69,000 clones, about 80% of which are singletons. The sample in question was CD4+ or CD8+ T cells sorted from blood, obtained in a trial of the OX40 agonist ivuxolimab. The receptors stem from an adult with an advanced solid tumor such as melanoma, head and neck, liver or kidney cancer.

The V call is TRBV28, the J call TRBJ2-5; TRBD1 agrees at 9 bases. The CDR3 sequence is 15 residues long. The trim removed 5 bases at V and 2 bases at J, leaving 6 bases unmatched. Germline V gene lookup returns CDR1 MDHEN and CDR2 SYDVKM. This CDR3 is CASSGSDRGQETQYF. CDR3 coding DNA: TGTGCCAGCAGTGGTTCGGACAGGGGACAAGAGACCCAGTACTTC.

The chain carries TRBV4-1 and TRBJ2-2; a weak D match, TRBD2 (6 bases). Trimming pared 1 base from V and 6 bases from J, leaving 12 bases between. Germline lookup yields CDR1 MGHRA and CDR2 YSYEKL. CDR3 length equals 15 residues. CDR3 bases: TGCGCCAGCAGCCAAGGGCTACTAGCTCCCGGGGAGCTGTTTTTT. This encodes CASSQGLLAPGELFF.

The chain is built from TRBV29-1 and TRBJ1-2, with TRBD1 as a possible D gene (5 bases). Trimming left V 0 bases short and J 8 bases short, with 13 bases between. The CDR3 contains 13 residues. Germline values: CDR1 SQVTM, CDR2 ANQGSEA. The DNA of the CDR3 is TGCAGCGTTGAAGATCAGTTGGGGGGAGGCTACACCTTC. It yields the protein CSVEDQLGGGYTF.

The genes are TRBV5-1 and TRBJ1-1; 9 positions match TRBD1. Germline V lookup: CDR1 SGHRS, CDR2 YFSETQ. The CDR3 has 15 residues. Unmatched junction bases numbered 4, after V lost 4 bases and J lost 0 bases. CDR3 DNA: TGCGCCAGCAGCGTGGGACAGGGCCTGAACACTGAAGCTTTCTTT. Amino acid sequence: CASSVGQGLNTEAFF.

V usage is TRBV27 and J usage is TRBJ2-2, with 8 positions matching TRBD2. The CDR3 totals 16 residues. CDR1 is MNHEY and CDR2 is SMNVEV in the germline V gene (reference sequence). The junction had 11 bases not matched to a gene; V was cut back by 8 bases and J by 3 bases. The CDR3 sequence is CASARSGARDTGELFF. CDR3 sequence (DNA): TGTGCCAGCGCCCGTAGCGGGGCCAGGGACACCGGGGAGCTGTTTTTT.

The J gene is TRBJ2-4, the V gene TRBV6-1; D is perhaps TRBD2 (6 bases). Per the germline V gene, CDR1 is MNHNS and CDR2 is SASEGT. The V gene lost 9 bases and the J gene lost 1 base, with 10 bases spanning the gap. The CDR3 extends over 13 amino acids. The CDR3: CASAGRAKNIQYF. The CDR3 DNA is TGTGCCAGTGCAGGGAGGGCCAAAAACATTCAGTACTTC.

This chain connects TRBV29-1 to TRBJ1-2; 10 bases map to TRBD1. This CDR3 is built from 13 residues. Germline trimming cut 3 bases from V and 6 bases from J; bases unmatched to any gene: 4. Germline assignment: CDR1 SQVTM and CDR2 ANQGSEA. DNA of the CDR3: TGCAGCGTTGATTTGACAGGGGGCGATGGCTACACCTTC. It yields the protein CSVDLTGGDGYTF.

This chain connects TRBV7-6 to TRBJ1-1; D is uncertain. Germline CDR1 reads SGHVS; CDR2 reads FNYEAQ. The CDR3 runs to 12 residues. The V gene lost 4 bases and the J gene lost 1 base, with 4 bases spanning the gap. The chain's CDR3 is CASSSPNTEAFF. CDR3 bases: TGTGCCAGCAGCTCGCCGAACACTGAAGCTTTCTTT.

To note about this clone: At one of its ends the junction is not consistent with the germline gene, which may arise from a read error. The V call is TRBV6-5, the J call TRBJ2-7; D is perhaps TRBD1 (5 bases). In germline, CDR1 is MNHEY, CDR2 SVGAGI. This CDR3 has 11 amino acids. The CDR3: CASSERGVGFF. DNA for the CDR3: TGTGCCAGCAGTGAAAGGGGCGTGGGGTTTTTC.

The genes are TRBV4-1 and TRBJ2-3; 9 nucleotides match TRBD2. The junction had 5 bases not matched to a gene; V was cut back by 0 bases and J by 4 bases. CDR1 is MGHRA, CDR2 YSYEKL, per germline. The CDR3 runs 16 residues. The CDR3 here is CASSQEYSGSPDTQYF. DNA of the CDR3: TGCGCCAGCAGCCAAGAGTATAGCGGGAGCCCAGATACGCAGTATTTT.

In its sample, this clone was seen a few times. The chain is built from TRBV5-1 and TRBJ2-7; 7 bases line up with TRBD1. The CDR3 spans 15 residues. CDR1 and CDR2 from the germline V gene are SGHRS and YFSETQ. With 0 bases clipped from V and 2 bases from J, the junction kept 5 bases outside the gene matches. CDR3: CASSLVGTAAYEQYF. CDR3 DNA sequence: TGCGCCAGCAGCTTGGTCGGGACAGCTGCCTACGAGCAGTACTTC.

This chain connects TRBV4-2 to TRBJ2-7; 8 nucleotides match TRBD1. CDR1 LGHNA and CDR2 YNFKEQ come from the germline V gene. This CDR3 region has 15 residues. Germline trimming cut 2 bases from V and 4 bases from J; bases unmatched to any gene: 7. The CDR3 protein is CASSQFLDREYEQYF. The CDR3 coding sequence is TGTGCCAGCAGCCAATTCCTGGACAGGGAGTACGAGCAGTACTTC.

In its sample, this clone was seen a few times. The CDR3 sequence is CASSSTPDRNYGYTF. CDR3 sequence (DNA): TGTGCCAGCTCATCCACCCCCGACAGGAACTATGGCTACACCTTC. The chain is built from TRBV18 and TRBJ1-2; tentative D call: TRBD1 (6 bases). V lost 5 bases and J 2 bases, leaving 15 bases between the germline ends. The CDR3 covers 15 residues. Per germline, CDR1 KGHSH and CDR2 LQKENI.

There are a few counts of this clone. V gene TRBV1 combines with J gene TRBJ1-1; the tabulated D call, TRBD1, remains unverified against the DNA. TRBV1 is a listed pseudogene. This CDR3 comprises 15 residues. The CDR3 DNA sequence: TGCACCAGCAGCTCGCCAGGGGACCCGAACACTGAAGCTTTCTTT. This translates into CTSSSPGDPNTEAFF.

This clone showed up just a few times. The chain couples TRBV28 to TRBJ2-5; no clear D. This CDR3 has 12 residues. CDR1 is MDHEN and CDR2 is SYDVKM in the germline V gene. V lost 3 bases to trimming and J lost 6 bases, with 8 bases between them. The CDR3 reads CASSLQEKTQYF. CDR3 DNA: TGTGCCAGCAGTTTGCAGGAAAAGACCCAGTACTTC.

The J gene is TRBJ2-7, the V gene TRBV2, with 8 bases lining up with TRBD1. This CDR3 is 14 amino acids long. From germline, CDR1 is SNHLY and CDR2 FYNNEI. J gave up 3 bases and V 7 bases, and 8 bases lay outside the gene matches. The CDR3 here is CASTEQGASYEQYF. Here the CDR3 DNA reads TGTGCCAGCACTGAGCAGGGGGCCAGCTACGAGCAGTACTTC.

This clone was seen only a few times. The chain combines TRBV4-1 with TRBJ2-7; D may be TRBD2 (6 bases). The CDR3 is 15 amino acids. Looked up from germline, CDR1 is MGHRA and CDR2 is YSYEKL. V gave up 3 bases and J gave up 4 bases, with 16 bases separating them. The DNA of the CDR3 is TGCGCCAGCAGCCAGGCCTGGGGGAGGAGGTACGAGCAGTACTTC. Translating it yields CASSQAWGRRYEQYF.

The chain couples TRBV25-1 to TRBJ2-7; TRBD2 aligns across 9 bases. Germline V gene lookup returns CDR1 MGHDK and CDR2 SYGVNS. V lost 1 base and J lost 6; bases outside the gene matches: 7. The CDR3 has 15 residues. CDR3 nucleotides: TGTGCCAGCAGTGAATTGGGAGCGGGAGGAGGCGAGCAGTACTTC. Protein: CASSELGAGGGEQYF.

Only a few counts were recorded for this clone. J is TRBJ1-3 and V is TRBV21-1. TRBV21-1 represents a pseudogene. This CDR3 is 13 amino acids long. DNA for the CDR3: TGTGCCAGCAGCAAAGCGGTTGGAAACACCATATATTTT. This translates into CASSKAVGNTIYF.

V usage is TRBV14 and J usage is TRBJ1-2; TRBD1 aligns across 7 bases. The germline V gene encodes CDR1 SGHDN and CDR2 FVKESK. The CDR3 runs 13 residues. The V and J ends lost 4 bases and 4 bases, in that order; junction bases with no gene match: 3. The CDR3 coding sequence is TGTGCCAGCAGCCCCGGGACAGCCTATGGCTACACCTTC. Encoded protein: CASSPGTAYGYTF.

This rearrangement joins TRBV7-6 to TRBJ2-3; D might be TRBD2 (6 bases). V was clipped by 1 base and J by 1 base, with 12 bases between them. This CDR3 is 16 amino acids long. The V gene's germline CDR1 is SGHVS and CDR2 FNYEAQ. The CDR3 DNA reads as TGTGCCAGCAGCTTAGGGGTGGGCGGGGGCACAGATACGCAGTATTTT. Its translation is CASSLGVGGGTDTQYF.

The chain carries TRBV9 and TRBJ2-1; a weak D match, TRBD1 (6 bases). Trimming pared 3 bases from V and 4 bases from J, leaving 14 bases between. The CDR3 covers 15 residues. Germline values: CDR1 SGDLS, CDR2 YYNGEE. CDR3 loop: CASSAGNRDYNEQFF. The CDR3 nucleotides are TGTGCCAGCAGCGCGGGGAACAGGGATTACAATGAGCAGTTCTTC. The full variable domain, in which reference TRBV9 and TRBJ2-1 provide the parts outside the CDR3, is DSGVTQTPKHLITATGQRVTLRCSPRSGDLSVYWYQQSLDQGLQFLIQYYNGEERAKGNILERFSAQQFPDLHSELNLSSLELGDSALYFCASSAGNRDYNEQFFGPGTRLTVL.

This clone has only a few counts. The chain combines TRBV2 with TRBJ1-1; TRBD1 matches 8 bases. The germline gives CDR1 SNHLY, CDR2 FYNNEI. The V gene end was trimmed by 6 bases and the J gene end by 1 base; junction bases not matched to a gene: 4. CDR3 size: 14 residues. CDR3 sequence (DNA): TGTGCCAGCAGGCGGGGGACAGGGAACACTGAAGCTTTCTTT. It codes for CASRRGTGNTEAFF.

The chain has TRBV7-3 and TRBJ2-1; D might be TRBD1 or TRBD2, each matching 5 bases. CDR1 and CDR2 from the germline V gene are SGHTA and FQGTGA. V was pared by 4 bases and J by 10 bases, with 17 bases between. This CDR3 contains 14 residues. CDR3 residues: CASSSQTGRSEQFF. CDR3 coding DNA: TGTGCCAGCAGCTCCCAGACGGGGCGAAGCGAGCAGTTCTTC.

This chain links TRBV6-6 with TRBJ1-1, with a weak D call TRBD1 (6 bases). The CDR3 has 13 amino acids. V was cut by 5 bases and J by 11 bases, with 18 bases left in between. Germline V gene lookup returns CDR1 MNHNY and CDR2 SVGAGI (reference sequence). This CDR3 reads CASSPGTSLRAFF. The CDR3 nucleotides read TGTGCCAGCAGTCCAGGGACAAGCCTTCGGGCTTTCTTT.

This clone was picked up a small number of times. The germline gene is not matched at one end of the junction; a read error may be the cause. The chain combines TRBV5-6 with TRBJ2-3, with 11 bases matching TRBD2. CDR1 is SGHDT and CDR2 is YYEEEE in the germline V gene. The CDR3 length is 17 residues. As DNA, the CDR3 is TGTGCCAGCAACCAAATTGGGGTCCCTAGCGGGGGGCCGGGGGAGCATTTT. Amino acids: CASNQIGVPSGGPGEHF.

The chain recombines TRBV30 with TRBJ2-1, with D possibly being TRBD2 (5 bases). Germline CDR1 GTSNPN, CDR2 SVGIG (reference sequence). V shed 0 bases and J shed 7 bases, with 10 bases lying between them. CDR3 length: 13 amino acids. CDR3 sequence: CAWSVSSGNEQFF. The DNA for the CDR3 is TGTGCCTGGAGTGTAAGTTCGGGGAATGAGCAGTTCTTC. The complete variable domain, with remaining parts taken from reference TRBV30 and TRBJ2-1, reads SQTIHQWPATLVQPVGSPLSLECTVEGTSNPNLYWYRQAAGRGLQLLFYSVGIGQISSEVPQNLSASRPQDRQFILSSKKLLLSDSGFYLCAWSVSSGNEQFFGPGTRLTVL.

This chain links TRBV14 with TRBJ2-6; D is perhaps TRBD2 (5 bases). This CDR3 region has 14 residues. Germline-derived CDR1 and CDR2 are SGHDN and FVKESK. The V end was cut by 5 bases, the J end by 4 bases, with 9 bases between. The CDR3 region has the DNA TGTGCCAGCAGCAACTCGGGAGGGGCCAACGTCCTGACTTTC. Protein sequence: CASSNSGGANVLTF.

The CDR3 loop is CSVDGGQGSTDTQYF. CDR3 nucleotide sequence: TGCAGCGTTGATGGGGGACAGGGTAGTACAGATACGCAGTATTTT. This chain uses TRBV29-1 with TRBJ2-3; 9 bases are a match to TRBD1. The ends lost 3 bases at V and 3 bases at J; junction bases unmatched: 7. Germline V gene lookup returns CDR1 SQVTM and CDR2 ANQGSEA. CDR3 length: 15 residues.

The CDR3 region has the DNA TGTGCCTGGACCCCCAACGGGCCCGGGGAGCTGTTTTTT. As protein: CAWTPNGPGELFF. The chain employs TRBV30 and TRBJ2-2, with D hard to call. The CDR3 runs 13 residues. The ends were cut back, 4 bases at V and 6 bases at J, with 12 bases in the middle. The germline V gene encodes CDR1 GTSNPN and CDR2 SVGIG (reference sequence). Filled out from reference TRBV30 and TRBJ2-2, the complete variable domain reads SQTIHQWPATLVQPVGSPLSLECTVEGTSNPNLYWYRQAAGRGLQLLFYSVGIGQISSEVPQNLSASRPQDRQFILSSKKLLLSDSGFYLCAWTPNGPGELFFGEGSRLTVL.